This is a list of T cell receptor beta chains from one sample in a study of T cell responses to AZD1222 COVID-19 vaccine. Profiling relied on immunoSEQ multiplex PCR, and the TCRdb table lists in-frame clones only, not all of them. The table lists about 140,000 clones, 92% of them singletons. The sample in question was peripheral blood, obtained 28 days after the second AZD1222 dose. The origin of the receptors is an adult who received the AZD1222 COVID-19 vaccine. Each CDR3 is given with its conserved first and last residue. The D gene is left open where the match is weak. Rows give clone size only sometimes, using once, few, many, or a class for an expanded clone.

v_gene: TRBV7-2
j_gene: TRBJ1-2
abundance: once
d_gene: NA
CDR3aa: CASSLTRSYTF
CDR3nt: TGTGCCAGCAGCTTAACTAGGAGCTACACCTTC

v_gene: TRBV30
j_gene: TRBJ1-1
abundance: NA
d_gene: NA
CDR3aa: CAWSVEAREAFF
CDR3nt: TGTGCCTGGAGTGTTGAAGCCCGAGAAGCTTTCTTT

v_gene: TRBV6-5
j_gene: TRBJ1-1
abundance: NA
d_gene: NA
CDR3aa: CASEMIRGNTEAFF
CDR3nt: TGTGCCAGCGAGATGATCAGGGGGAACACTGAAGCTTTCTTT

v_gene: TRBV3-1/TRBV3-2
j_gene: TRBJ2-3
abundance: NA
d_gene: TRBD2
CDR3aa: CASSQDYSGSPDTQYF
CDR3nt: TGTGCCAGCAGCCAAGATTACAGCGGGAGCCCAGATACGCAGTATTTT

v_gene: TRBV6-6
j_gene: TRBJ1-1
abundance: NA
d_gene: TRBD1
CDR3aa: CASNSWTGENTEAFF
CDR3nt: TGTGCCAGCAACTCTTGGACAGGGGAGAACACTGAAGCTTTCTTT

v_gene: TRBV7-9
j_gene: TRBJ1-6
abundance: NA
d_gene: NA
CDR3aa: CASSLGARSPLHF
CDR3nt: TGTGCCAGCAGCTTAGGGGCTCGTTCACCCCTCCACTTT

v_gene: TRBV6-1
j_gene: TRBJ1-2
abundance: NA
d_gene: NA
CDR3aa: CASSEQWTDAGTF
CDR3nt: TGTGCCAGCAGTGAACAGTGGACCGACGCTGGCACCTTC

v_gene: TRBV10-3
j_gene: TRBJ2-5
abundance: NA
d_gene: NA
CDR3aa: CAISESWVETQYF
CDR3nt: TGTGCCATCAGTGAGTCGTGGGTGGAGACCCAGTACTTC

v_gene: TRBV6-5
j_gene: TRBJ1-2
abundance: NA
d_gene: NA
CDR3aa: CASSPRDYGYGYTF
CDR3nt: TGTGCCAGCAGCCCCAGGGACTACGGCTATGGCTACACCTTC

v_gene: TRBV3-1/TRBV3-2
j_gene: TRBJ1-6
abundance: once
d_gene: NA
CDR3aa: CASSHGTVNSPLHF
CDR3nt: TGTGCCAGCAGCCATGGGACGGTGAATTCACCCCTCCACTTT

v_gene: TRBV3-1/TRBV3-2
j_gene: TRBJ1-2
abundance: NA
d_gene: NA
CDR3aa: CASSQEGANYGYTF
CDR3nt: TGTGCCAGCAGCCAAGAAGGTGCAAACTATGGCTACACCTTC

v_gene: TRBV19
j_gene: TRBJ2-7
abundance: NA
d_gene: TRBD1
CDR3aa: CASSKLGQGHEQYF
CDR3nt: TGTGCCAGTAGTAAACTCGGACAGGGGCACGAGCAGTACTTC

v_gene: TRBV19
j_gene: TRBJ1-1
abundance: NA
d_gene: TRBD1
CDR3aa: CASSSTGDTEAFF
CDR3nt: TGTGCCAGTAGTTCGACAGGGGACACTGAAGCTTTCTTT

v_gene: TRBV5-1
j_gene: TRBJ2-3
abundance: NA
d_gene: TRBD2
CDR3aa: CASSLGQVPPGTSALTDTQYF
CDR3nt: TGCGCCAGCAGCTTAGGGCAGGTGCCCCCGGGGACTAGCGCTCTCACAGATACGCAGTATTTT

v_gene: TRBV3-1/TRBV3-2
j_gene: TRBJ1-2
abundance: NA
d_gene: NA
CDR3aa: CASSPGTDFYGYTF
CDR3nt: TGTGCCAGCAGCCCAGGGACGGATTTCTATGGCTACACCTTC

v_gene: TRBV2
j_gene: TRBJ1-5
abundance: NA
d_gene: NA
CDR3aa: CASSVGQINQPQHF
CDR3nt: TGTGCCAGCAGTGTCGGGCAGATAAATCAGCCCCAGCATTTT

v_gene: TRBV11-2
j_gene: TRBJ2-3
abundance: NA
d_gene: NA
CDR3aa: CASSLAGLASDTQYF
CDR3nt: TGTGCCAGCAGCTTAGCAGGACTGGCTTCCGATACGCAGTATTTT

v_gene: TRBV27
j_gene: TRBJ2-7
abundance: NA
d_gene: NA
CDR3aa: CASSGEQAGEQYF
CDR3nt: TGTGCCAGCAGTGGAGAACAAGCTGGCGAGCAGTACTTC

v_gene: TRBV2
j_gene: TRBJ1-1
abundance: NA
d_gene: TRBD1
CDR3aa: CASSEAPDRGRGVTEAFF
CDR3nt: TGTGCCAGCAGTGAAGCACCGGACAGGGGAAGGGGGGTTACTGAAGCTTTCTTT

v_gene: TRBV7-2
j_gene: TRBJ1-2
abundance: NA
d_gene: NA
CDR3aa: CASSIIPEGERHTF
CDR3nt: TGTGCCAGCAGCATCATCCCTGAGGGGGAGCGCCACACCTTC

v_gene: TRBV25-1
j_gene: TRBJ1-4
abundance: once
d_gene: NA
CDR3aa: CASSDSRTNEKLFF
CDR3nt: TGTGCCAGCAGTGACTCTCGAACTAATGAAAAACTGTTTTTT

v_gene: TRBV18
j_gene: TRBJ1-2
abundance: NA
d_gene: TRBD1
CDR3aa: CASSPGTGAYGYTF
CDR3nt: TGTGCCAGCTCACCCGGGACAGGGGCCTATGGCTACACCTTC

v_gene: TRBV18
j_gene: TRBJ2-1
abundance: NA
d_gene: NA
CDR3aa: CASSPPANLNEQFF
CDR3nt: TGTGCCAGCTCACCACCGGCCAATCTGAATGAGCAGTTCTTC

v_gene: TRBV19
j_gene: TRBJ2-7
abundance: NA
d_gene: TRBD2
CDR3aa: CASSESGGGSHEQYF
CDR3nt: TGTGCCAGTAGTGAATCGGGGGGAGGTTCCCACGAGCAGTACTTC

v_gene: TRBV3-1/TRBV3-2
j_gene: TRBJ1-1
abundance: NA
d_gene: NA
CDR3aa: CASSQGKGRGTEAFF
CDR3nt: TGTGCCAGCAGCCAAGGTAAGGGGCGAGGGACTGAAGCTTTCTTT

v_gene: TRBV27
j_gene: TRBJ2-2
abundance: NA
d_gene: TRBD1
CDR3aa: CASGRTGVNTGELFF
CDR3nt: TGTGCCAGCGGACGGACAGGGGTCAACACCGGGGAGCTGTTTTTT

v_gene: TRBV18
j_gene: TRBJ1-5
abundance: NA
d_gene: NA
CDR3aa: CASSPLDSSNQPQHF
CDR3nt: TGTGCCAGCTCACCCTTAGACAGCTCTAATCAGCCCCAGCATTTT

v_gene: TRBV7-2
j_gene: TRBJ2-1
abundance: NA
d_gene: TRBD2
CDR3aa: CASSPRLAGGNEQFF
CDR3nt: TGTGCCAGCAGCCCCCGACTAGCGGGAGGCAATGAGCAGTTCTTC

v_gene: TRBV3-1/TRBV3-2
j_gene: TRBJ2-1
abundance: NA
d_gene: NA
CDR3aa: CASSQDLLDNEQFF
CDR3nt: TGTGCCAGCAGCCAAGATCTCCTAGACAATGAGCAGTTCTTC

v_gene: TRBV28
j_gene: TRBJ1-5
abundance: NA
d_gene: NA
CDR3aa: CASSFGEWDSNQPQHF
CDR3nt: TGTGCCAGCAGTTTTGGGGAATGGGATAGCAATCAGCCCCAGCATTTT

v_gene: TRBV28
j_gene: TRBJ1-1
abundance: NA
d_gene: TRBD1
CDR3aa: CASSDIGTAFMNTEAFF
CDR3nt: TGTGCCAGCAGTGACATAGGGACAGCCTTCATGAACACTGAAGCTTTCTTT

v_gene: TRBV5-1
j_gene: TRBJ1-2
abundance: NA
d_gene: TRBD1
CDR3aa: CASSLGTPTGIGGYTF
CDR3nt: TGCGCCAGCAGCTTAGGCACGCCGACAGGGATCGGTGGCTACACCTTC

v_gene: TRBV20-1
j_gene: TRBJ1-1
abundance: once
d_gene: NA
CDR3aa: CSARTPRAFF
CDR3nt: TGCAGTGCTAGAACCCCCCGAGCTTTCTTT

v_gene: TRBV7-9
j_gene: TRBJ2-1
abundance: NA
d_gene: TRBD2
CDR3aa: CASSLEAGGYYNEQFF
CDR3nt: TGTGCCAGCAGCTTGGAGGCGGGAGGATACTACAATGAGCAGTTCTTC

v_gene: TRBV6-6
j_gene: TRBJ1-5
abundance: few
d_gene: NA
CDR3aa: CASSQNSASTQPQHF
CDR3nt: TGTGCCAGCAGTCAAAACAGTGCTTCCACTCAGCCCCAGCATTTT

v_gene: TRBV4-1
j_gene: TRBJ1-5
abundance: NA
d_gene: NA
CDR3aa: CASSQAPGFGNQPQHF
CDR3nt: TGCGCCAGCAGCCAAGCCCCAGGGTTTGGCAATCAGCCCCAGCATTTT

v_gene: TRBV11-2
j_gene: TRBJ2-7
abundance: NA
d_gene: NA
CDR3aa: CASSLLGGSYEQYF
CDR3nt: TGTGCCAGCAGCCTATTGGGAGGCAGTTACGAGCAGTACTTC

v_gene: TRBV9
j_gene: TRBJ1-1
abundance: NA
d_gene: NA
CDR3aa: CASSVGPLWDTEAFF
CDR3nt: TGTGCCAGCAGCGTAGGTCCGCTATGGGACACTGAAGCTTTCTTT

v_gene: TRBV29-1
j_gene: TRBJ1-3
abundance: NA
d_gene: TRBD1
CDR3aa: CSATRDRGNTIYF
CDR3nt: TGCAGCGCTACCCGGGACAGGGGAAACACCATATATTTT

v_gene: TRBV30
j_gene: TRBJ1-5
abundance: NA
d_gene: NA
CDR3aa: CAWSAGFGQPQHF
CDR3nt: TGTGCCTGGAGTGCGGGGTTTGGACAGCCCCAGCATTTT

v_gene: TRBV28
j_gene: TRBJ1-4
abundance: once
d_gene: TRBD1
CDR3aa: CAASPQGANEKLFF
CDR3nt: TGTGCCGCTAGCCCACAGGGGGCTAATGAAAAACTGTTTTTT

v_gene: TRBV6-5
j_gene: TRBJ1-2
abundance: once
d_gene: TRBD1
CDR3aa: CASRGRGSITYGYTF
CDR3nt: TGTGCCAGCAGGGGCAGGGGGTCTATCACCTATGGCTACACCTTC

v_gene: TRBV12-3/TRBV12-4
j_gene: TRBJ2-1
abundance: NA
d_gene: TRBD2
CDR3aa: CASSLAGLRYFF
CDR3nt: TGTGCCAGCAGTCTAGCGGGGCTCCGCTATTTCTTC

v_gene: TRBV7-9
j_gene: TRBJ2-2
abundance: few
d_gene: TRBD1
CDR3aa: CASSTPGTGYTGELFF
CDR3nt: TGTGCCAGCAGCACCCCCGGGACAGGGTACACCGGGGAGCTGTTTTTT

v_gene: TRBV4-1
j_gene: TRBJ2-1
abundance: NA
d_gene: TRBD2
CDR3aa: CASSPKLGRDNEQFF
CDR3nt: TGCGCCAGCAGTCCCAAACTAGGGAGGGACAATGAGCAGTTCTTC

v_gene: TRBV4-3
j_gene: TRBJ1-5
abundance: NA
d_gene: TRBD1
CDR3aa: CASSQEGQGRQPQHF
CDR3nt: TGCGCCAGCAGCCAAGAGGGACAGGGGAGGCAGCCCCAGCATTTT

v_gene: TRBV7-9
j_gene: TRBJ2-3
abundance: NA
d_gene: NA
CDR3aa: CASSLNVLGLISDTQYF
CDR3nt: TGTGCCAGCAGCTTAAATGTGTTGGGACTTATATCAGATACGCAGTATTTT

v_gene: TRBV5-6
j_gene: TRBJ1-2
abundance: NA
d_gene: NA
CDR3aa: CASSLDQGYGYTF
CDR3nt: TGTGCCAGCAGCTTGGATCAAGGCTATGGCTACACCTTC

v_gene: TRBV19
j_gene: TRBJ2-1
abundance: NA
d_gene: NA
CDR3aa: CASSISNNHEQFF
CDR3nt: TGTGCCAGTAGTATAAGTAATAACCATGAGCAGTTCTTC